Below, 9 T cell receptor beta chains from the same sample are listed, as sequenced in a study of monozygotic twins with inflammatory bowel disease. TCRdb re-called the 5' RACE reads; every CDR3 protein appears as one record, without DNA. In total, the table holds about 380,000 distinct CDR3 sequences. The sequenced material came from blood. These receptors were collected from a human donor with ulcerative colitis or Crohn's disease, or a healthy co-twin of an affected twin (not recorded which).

Here the CDR3 reads CASSVGTAPYEQYF. V usage is TRBV4-1 and J usage is TRBJ2-7; TCRdb's D call, TRBD1, is unchecked because there is no DNA. Germline V gene lookup returns CDR1 MGHRA and CDR2 YSYEKL. This CDR3 has 14 residues.

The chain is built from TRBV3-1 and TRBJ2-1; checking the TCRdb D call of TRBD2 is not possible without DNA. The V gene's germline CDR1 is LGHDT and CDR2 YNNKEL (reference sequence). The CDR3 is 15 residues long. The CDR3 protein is CASSASGAGYNEQFF.

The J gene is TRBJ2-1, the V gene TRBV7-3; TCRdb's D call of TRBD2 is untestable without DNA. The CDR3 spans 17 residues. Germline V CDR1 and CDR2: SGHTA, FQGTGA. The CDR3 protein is CASSSPAGGGIQNEQFF.

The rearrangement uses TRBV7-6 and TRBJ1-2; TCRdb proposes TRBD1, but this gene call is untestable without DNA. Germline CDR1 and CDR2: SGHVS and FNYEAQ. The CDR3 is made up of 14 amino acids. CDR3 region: CASSSTGVAYGYTF.

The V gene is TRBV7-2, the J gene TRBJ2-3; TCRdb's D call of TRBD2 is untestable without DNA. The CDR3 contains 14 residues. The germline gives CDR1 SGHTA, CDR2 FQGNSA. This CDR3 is CASSHDSVSNTQYF.

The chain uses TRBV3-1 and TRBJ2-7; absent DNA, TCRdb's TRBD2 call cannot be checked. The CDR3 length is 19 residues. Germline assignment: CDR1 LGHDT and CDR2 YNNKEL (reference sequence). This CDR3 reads CASSDKSGLAVSLPYEQYF.

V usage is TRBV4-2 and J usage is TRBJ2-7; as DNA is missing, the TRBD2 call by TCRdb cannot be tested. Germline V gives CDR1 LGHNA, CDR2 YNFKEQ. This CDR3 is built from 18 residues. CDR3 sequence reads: CASSQEPATSGSSYEQYF.

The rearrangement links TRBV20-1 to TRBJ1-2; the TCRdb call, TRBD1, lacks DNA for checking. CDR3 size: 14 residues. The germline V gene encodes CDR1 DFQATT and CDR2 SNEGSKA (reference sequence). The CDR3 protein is CSAPGQGNVYGYTF.

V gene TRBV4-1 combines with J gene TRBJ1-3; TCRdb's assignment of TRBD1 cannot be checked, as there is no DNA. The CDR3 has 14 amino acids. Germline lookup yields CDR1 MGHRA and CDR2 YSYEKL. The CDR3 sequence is CASSQQGRGNTIYF.